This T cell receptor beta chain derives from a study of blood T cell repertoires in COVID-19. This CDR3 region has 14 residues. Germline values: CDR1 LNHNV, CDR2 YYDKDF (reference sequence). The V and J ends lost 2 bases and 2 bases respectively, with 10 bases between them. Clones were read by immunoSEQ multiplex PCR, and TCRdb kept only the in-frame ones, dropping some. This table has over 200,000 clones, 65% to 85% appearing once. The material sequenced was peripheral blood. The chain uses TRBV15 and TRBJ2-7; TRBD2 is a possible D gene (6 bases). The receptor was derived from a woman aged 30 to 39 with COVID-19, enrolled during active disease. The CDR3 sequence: CATSRPGLPYEQYF. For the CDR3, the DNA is TGTGCCACCAGCAGACCGGGACTTCCCTACGAGCAGTACTTC.